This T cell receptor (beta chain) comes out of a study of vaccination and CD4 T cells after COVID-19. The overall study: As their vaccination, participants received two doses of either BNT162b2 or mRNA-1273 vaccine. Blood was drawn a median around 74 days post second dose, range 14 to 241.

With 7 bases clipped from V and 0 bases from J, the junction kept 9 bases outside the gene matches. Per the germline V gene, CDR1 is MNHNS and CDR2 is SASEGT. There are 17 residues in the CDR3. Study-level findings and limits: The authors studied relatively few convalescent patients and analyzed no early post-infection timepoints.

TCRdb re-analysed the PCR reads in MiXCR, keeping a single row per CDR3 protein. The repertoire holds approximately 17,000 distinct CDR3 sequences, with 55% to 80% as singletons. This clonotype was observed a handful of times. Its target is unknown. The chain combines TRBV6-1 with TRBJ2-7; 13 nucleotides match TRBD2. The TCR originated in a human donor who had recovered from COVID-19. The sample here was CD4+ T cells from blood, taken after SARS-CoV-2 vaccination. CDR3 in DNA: TGTGCCAGCAAAGGACTAGCGGGAGTTTGGAGCTCCTACGAGCAGTACTTC. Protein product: CASKGLAGVWSSYEQYF.